This TCR beta chain stems from a study of cytomegalovirus exposure and HLA in healthy donors. Study findings and constraints: TRBV6-2, TRBV6-3 and some other V segments were excluded as indistinguishable. Later analysis suggested links between common viral pathogens and several top significant clusters.

Germline lookup yields CDR1 SEHNR and CDR2 FQNEAQ (reference sequence). V lost 1 base to trimming and J lost 4 bases, with 14 bases between them. The CDR3 has 15 residues. In the PCR, 60 Vbeta and 13 Jbeta primers were used. In the source study's methods: A later analysis tallied about 80 million unique TCR beta chains, around 9.9 million of them shared. The repertoire was sequenced with immunoSEQ multiplex PCR; TCRdb's copy has only in-frame clones and lacks some. Clone size and V and J calls were adopted from that table, with D and trimming inferred from the DNA. This sample carries about 120,000 clones, 81% of them seen once, and the ten largest clones take less than 2.5%. With respect to this clone: Its cognate antigen is unknown.

The chain recombines TRBV7-9 with TRBJ2-7; a possible D gene is TRBD1 (5 bases). This TCR came from a woman between 40 and 55 years old in good health and CMV-seronegative. The sequencing sample was made of PBMCs. The CDR3 here is CASSLETGALYEQYF. The CDR3 DNA reads TGTGCCAGCAGCTTAGAAACTGGGGCATTATACGAGCAGTACTTC.